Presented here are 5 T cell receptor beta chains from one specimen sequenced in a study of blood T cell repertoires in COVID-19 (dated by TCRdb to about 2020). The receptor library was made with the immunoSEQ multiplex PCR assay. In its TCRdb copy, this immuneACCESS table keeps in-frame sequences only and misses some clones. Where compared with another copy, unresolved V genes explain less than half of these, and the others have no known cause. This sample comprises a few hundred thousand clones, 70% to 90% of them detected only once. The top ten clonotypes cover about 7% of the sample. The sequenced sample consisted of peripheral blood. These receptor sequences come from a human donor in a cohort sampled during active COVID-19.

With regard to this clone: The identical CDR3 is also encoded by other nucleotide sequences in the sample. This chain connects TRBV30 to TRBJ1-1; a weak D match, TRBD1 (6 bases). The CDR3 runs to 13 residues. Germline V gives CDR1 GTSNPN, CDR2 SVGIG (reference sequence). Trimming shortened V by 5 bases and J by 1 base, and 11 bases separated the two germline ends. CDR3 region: CAWGRGANTEAFF. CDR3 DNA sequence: TGTGCCTGGGGTCGGGGGGCGAACACTGAAGCTTTCTTT.

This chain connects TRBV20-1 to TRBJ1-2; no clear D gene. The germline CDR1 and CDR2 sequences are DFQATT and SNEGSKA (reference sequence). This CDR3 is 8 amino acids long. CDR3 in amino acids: CSPEGYTF. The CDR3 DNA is TGCAGCCCCGAGGGCTACACCTTC.

CDR3 region: CASSADSRPTEETQYF. The CDR3 region has the DNA TGTGCCAGCAGCGCGGACAGCCGCCCAACAGAAGAGACCCAGTACTTC. The chain uses TRBV9 and TRBJ2-5; the D gene is possibly TRBD1 (6 bases). Between the trimmed V and J ends, which lost 3 bases and 3 bases, there was a span of 18 bases. The CDR3 runs to 16 residues. Germline values: CDR1 SGDLS, CDR2 YYNGEE.

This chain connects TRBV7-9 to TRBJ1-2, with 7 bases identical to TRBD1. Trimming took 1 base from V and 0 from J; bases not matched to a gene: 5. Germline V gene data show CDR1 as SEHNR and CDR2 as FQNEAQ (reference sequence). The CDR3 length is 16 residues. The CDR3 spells CASSLGGTAANYGYTF. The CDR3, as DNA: TGTGCCAGCAGCTTAGGGGGGACAGCCGCTAACTATGGCTACACCTTC.

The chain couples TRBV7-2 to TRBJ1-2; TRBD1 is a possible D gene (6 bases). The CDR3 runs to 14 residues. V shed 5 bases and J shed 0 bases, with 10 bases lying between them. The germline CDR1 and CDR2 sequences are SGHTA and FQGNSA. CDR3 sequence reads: CASSPWTANYGYTF. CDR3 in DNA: TGTGCCAGCAGCCCTTGGACAGCTAACTATGGCTACACCTTC. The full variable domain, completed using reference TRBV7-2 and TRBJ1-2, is GAGVSQSPSNKVTEKGKDVELRCDPISGHTALYWYRQSLGQGLEFLIYFQGNSAPDKSGLPSDRFSAERTGGSVSTLTIQRTQQEDSAVYLCASSPWTANYGYTFGSGTRLTVV.